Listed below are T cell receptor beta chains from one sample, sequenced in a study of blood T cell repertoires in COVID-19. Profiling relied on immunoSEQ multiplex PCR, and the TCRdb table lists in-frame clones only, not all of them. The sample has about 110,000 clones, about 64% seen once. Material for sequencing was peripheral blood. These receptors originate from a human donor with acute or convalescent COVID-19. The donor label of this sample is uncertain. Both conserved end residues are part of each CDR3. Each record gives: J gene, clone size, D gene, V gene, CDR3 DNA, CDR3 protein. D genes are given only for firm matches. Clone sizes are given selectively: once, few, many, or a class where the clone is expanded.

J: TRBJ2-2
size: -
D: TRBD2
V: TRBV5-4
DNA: TGTGCCAGCAGCTCGGGGGGACTAGCGGGGGCGAACACCGGGGAGCTGTTTTTT
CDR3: CASSSGGLAGANTGELFF

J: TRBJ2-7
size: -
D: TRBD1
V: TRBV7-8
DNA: TGTGCCAGCAGCTTAGTAAGGCTTAAGGACAGGGGGCGACGGATAGGTGCCGAGCAGTACTTC
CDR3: CASSLVRLKDRGRRIGAEQYF

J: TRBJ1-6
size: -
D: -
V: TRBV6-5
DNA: TGTGCCAGCAGTTCCATCTCCTATAATTCACCCCTCCACTTT
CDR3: CASSSISYNSPLHF

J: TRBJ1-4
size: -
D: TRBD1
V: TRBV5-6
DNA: TGTGCCAGCAGCTCGACGGGGGACAGTAATGAAAAACTGTTTTTT
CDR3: CASSSTGDSNEKLFF

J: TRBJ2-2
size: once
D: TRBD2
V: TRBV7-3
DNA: TGTGCCAGCAGCTTAACTAGCGGGGCGAACACCGGGGAGCTGTTTTTT
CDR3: CASSLTSGANTGELFF

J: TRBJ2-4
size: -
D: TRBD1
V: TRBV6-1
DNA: TGTGCCAGCAGTGGCCAGACAGGGAAATTATCGGTAGACAAAAACATTCAGTACTTC
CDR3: CASSGQTGKLSVDKNIQYF

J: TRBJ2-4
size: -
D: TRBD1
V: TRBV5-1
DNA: TGCGCCAGCAGCGCCGGACAGGGGGGCATTCAGTACTTC
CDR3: CASSAGQGGIQYF

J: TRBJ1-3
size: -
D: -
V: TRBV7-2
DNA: TGTGCCAGCAGCTTAGATCGGTGGGGCTCGTACCCTGGAAACACCATATATTTT
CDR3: CASSLDRWGSYPGNTIYF

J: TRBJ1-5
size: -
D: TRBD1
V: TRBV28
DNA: TGTGCCAGCAGTTCCCGGGACAGGGGAAATGATCAGCCCCAGCATTTT
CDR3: CASSSRDRGNDQPQHF

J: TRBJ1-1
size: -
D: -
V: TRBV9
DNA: TGTGCCAGCAGCCCAGGGGTAATGAACACTGAAGCTTTCTTT
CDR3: CASSPGVMNTEAFF

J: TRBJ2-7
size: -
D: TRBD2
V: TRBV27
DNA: TGTGCCAGCAGTTCCGCCCCCGCGGGGGGTCGGGAGCAGTACTTC
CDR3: CASSSAPAGGREQYF

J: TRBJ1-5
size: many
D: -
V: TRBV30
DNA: TGTGCCTGGAGTGCCGGGTTCAATCAGCCCCAGCATTTT
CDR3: CAWSAGFNQPQHF

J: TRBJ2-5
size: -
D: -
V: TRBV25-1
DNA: TGTGCCAGCAGTGAGTCTGGAGCGGGAGAGACCCAGTACTTC
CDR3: CASSESGAGETQYF

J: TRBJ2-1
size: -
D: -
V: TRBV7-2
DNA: TGTGCCAGCAGCCCTAGCCGGCTACAATACAATGAGCAGTTCTTC
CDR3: CASSPSRLQYNEQFF

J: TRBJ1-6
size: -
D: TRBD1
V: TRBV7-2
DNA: TGTGCCAGCAGCTCGGACAGGGGGTGGAGATCACCCCTCCACTTT
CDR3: CASSSDRGWRSPLHF

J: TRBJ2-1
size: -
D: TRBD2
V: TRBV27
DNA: TGTGCCAGCAGTTTTTTCTCCCTAGCGGGGGGGACTGGTGAGCAGTTCTTC
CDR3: CASSFFSLAGGTGEQFF

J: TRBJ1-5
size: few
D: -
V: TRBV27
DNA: TGTGCCAGCTCTTCGGGGGACTCCCATCAGCCCCAGCATTTT
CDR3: CASSSGDSHQPQHF

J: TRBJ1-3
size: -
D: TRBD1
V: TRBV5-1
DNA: TGCGCCAGCAGCTTGGGACAGGGTAACGGAAACACCATATATTTT
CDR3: CASSLGQGNGNTIYF

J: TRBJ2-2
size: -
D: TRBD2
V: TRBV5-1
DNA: TGCGCCAGCAGCTTAGTAGCGGGGAACACCGGGGAGCTGTTTTTT
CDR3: CASSLVAGNTGELFF

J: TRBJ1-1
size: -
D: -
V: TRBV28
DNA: TGTGCCAGCAGTGGAACGGAGGGGACGAACACTGAAGCTTTCTTT
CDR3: CASSGTEGTNTEAFF

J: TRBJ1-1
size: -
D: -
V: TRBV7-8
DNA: TGTGCCAGCAGCATTACAGAGAACACTGAAGCTTTCTTT
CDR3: CASSITENTEAFF

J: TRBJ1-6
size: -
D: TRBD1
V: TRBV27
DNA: TGTGCCAGCAGTTTTAGGACAGGGTCAGGCTCACCCCTCCACTTT
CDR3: CASSFRTGSGSPLHF

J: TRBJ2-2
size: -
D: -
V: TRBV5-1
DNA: TGCGCCAGCAGAGAGGGACTGTCCACCGGGGAGCTGTTTTTT
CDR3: CASREGLSTGELFF

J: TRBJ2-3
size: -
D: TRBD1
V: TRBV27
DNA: TGTGCCAGCAGTGGAGGACAGGGGAGGGCTGGGGGGCAGTATTTT
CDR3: CASSGGQGRAGGQYF

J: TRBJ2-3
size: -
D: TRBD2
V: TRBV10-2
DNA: TGCGCCAGCAGTGAACCGGGACTAGGGTATACGCAGTATTTT
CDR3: CASSEPGLGYTQYF

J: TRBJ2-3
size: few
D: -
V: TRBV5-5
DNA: TGTGCCAGCAGGTTCTCAGCAGATACGCAGTATTTT
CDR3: CASRFSADTQYF

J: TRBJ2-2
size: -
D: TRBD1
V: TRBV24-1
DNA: TGTGCCACCAGTGATTTCCCCTTTGACAGGGCCGGGGAGCTGTTTTTT
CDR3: CATSDFPFDRAGELFF

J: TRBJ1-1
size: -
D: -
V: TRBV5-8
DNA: TGTGCCAGCAGCTTTATTGCAGGGCGGACTGAAGCTTTCTTT
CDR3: CASSFIAGRTEAFF

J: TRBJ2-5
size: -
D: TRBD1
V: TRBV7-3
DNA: TGTGCCAGCAGCTTCGACAGGGCAGGGACCCAGTACTTC
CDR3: CASSFDRAGTQYF

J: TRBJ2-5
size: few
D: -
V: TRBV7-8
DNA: TGTGCCAGCAGCTTCGGGCGCCGGGGGGAGACCCAGTACTTC
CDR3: CASSFGRRGETQYF

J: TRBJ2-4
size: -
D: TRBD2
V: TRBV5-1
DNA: TGCGCCAGCAGCTTGGAAGGACTAGCGGGGACAAGAAACATTCAGTACTTC
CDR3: CASSLEGLAGTRNIQYF

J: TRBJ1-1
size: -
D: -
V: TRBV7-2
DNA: TGTGCCAGCAGCTACTCAGGGGCGACGGGGGGTTTCTTT
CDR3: CASSYSGATGGFF

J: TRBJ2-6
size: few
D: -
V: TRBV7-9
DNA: TGTGCCAGCAGCACATGGGGCAGCGCCTTTAGAGGGGCCAACGTCCTGACTTTC
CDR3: CASSTWGSAFRGANVLTF

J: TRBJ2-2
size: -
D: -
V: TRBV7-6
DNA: TGTGCCAGCAGTCAGGACACCGGGGAGCTGTTTTTT
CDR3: CASSQDTGELFF

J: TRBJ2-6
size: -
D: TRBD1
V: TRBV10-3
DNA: TGTGCCATCAGTGATATTAAGGGACAGGGCCCCAACGTCCTGACTTTC
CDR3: CAISDIKGQGPNVLTF

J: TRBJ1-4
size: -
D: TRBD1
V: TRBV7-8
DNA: TGTGCCAGCAGCAACCGGGACAGGGGTGAAAAACTGTTTTTT
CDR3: CASSNRDRGEKLFF

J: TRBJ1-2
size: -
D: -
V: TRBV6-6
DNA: TGTGCCAGCAGTTACAACGCAGGATCGGTTGGCTACACCTTC
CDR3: CASSYNAGSVGYTF

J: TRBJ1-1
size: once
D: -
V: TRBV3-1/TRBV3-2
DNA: TGTGCCAGCAGCCAACCCGGACAGAACACTGAAGCTTTCTTT
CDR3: CASSQPGQNTEAFF

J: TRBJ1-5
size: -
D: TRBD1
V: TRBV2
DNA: TGTGCCAGCAGCACAGGGGGCAACAATCAGCCCCAGCATTTT
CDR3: CASSTGGNNQPQHF

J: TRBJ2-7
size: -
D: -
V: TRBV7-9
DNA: TGTGCCAGCAGCTTAGCTGGCTCCTCCTACGAGCAGTACTTC
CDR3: CASSLAGSSYEQYF

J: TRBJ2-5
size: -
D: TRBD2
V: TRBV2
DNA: TGTGCCAGCAGTGAGGGGTCGGGGGGAAGGCGAGAGACCCAGTACTTC
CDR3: CASSEGSGGRRETQYF

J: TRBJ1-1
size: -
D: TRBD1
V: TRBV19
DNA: TGTGCCAGTAATATGGGACAGGGGCGCGGGAACACTGAAGCTTTCTTT
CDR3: CASNMGQGRGNTEAFF

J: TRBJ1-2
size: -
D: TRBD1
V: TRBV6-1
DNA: TGTGCCAGCAGTGGGGTCGGGCAGGGGGCAGGGATAAACTATGGCTACACCTTC
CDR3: CASSGVGQGAGINYGYTF

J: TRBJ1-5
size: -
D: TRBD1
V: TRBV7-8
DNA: TGTGCCAGCAGTGCAGGGACAGTCCCCAATCAGCCCCAGCATTTT
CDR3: CASSAGTVPNQPQHF

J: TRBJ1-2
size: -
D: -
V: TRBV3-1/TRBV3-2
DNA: TGTGCCAGCAGCTTCCGGGAAACAATCTATGGCTACACCTTC
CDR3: CASSFRETIYGYTF

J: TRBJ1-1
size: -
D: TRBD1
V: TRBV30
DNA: TGTGCCTGGAGTGTATTCACAGGGGACTTCACAGGGAACACTGAAGCTTTCTTT
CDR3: CAWSVFTGDFTGNTEAFF

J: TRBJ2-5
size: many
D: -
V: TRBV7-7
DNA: TGTGCTAGCAGCTTTGGCAGGGGGGAGAGGGAGACCCAGTACTTC
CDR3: CASSFGRGERETQYF

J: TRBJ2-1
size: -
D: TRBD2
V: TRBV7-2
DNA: TGTGCCAGCCGGACTCGGGGGGGTCCTTACAATGAGCAGTTCTTC
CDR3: CASRTRGGPYNEQFF

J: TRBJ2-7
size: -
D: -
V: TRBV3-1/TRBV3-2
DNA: TGTGCCAGCAGCCAACTTAGACTCGTTGGATACGAGCAGTACTTC
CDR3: CASSQLRLVGYEQYF

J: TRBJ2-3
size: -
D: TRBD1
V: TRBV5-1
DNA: TGCGCCAGCAGCCTCACCCGGGACAGAAGTACAGATACGCAGTATTTT
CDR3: CASSLTRDRSTDTQYF

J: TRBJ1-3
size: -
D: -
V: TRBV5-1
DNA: TGCGCCAGCAGCACTGCAGGGGATCGCTCTGGAAACACCATATATTTT
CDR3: CASSTAGDRSGNTIYF

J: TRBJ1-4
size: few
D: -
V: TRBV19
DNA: TGTGCCAGTAGCCACGGGTCAGGGGTGGAAGAAAAACTGTTTTTT
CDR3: CASSHGSGVEEKLFF

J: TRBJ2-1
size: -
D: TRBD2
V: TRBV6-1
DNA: TGTGCCAGCAGTGCCGACCGACTAGCGGGGGGTTTTAATGAGCAGTTCTTC
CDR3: CASSADRLAGGFNEQFF

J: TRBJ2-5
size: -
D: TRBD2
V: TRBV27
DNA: TGTGCCAGCAGTTTTGTTGCGGGGACTAGAGAGACCCAGTACTTC
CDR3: CASSFVAGTRETQYF

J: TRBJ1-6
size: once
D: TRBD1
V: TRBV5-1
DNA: TGCGCCAGCAGCCGCGAGACAGGGGTTAGGTCTGATTCACCCCTCCACTTT
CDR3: CASSRETGVRSDSPLHF